This T cell receptor (beta chain) was captured by sequencing in a study of blood T cell repertoires in COVID-19 (dated by TCRdb to 2018 to 2020). About the full investigation: Samples covering the acute and convalescent phases of COVID-19 were provided by collaborators in the United States, Italy and Spain. HLA class I and class II types, where available, came from metadata supplied by the sample provider rather than from assay-based typing. Nearly every sample came with metadata listing a de-identified subject ID, COVID-19 status, age in years and sex. The prospective study material was composed of cDNA or gDNA derived from T cells, B-cell-depleted T cells, or PBMCs. The dataset comprised deeply sampled blood TCRbeta repertoires from subjects exposed to, actively infected with, or recovered from COVID-19. The repertoires were made available in a free public database intended to serve as a resource for research on the immune response to SARS-CoV-2. The samples were drawn from two sources: the first 160 participants of the ongoing ImmuneRACE study, and over 950 subjects contributed by 6 global collaborators.

Collaborating institutions collected whole blood in K2EDTA tubes following their own protocols. For TCRbeta analysis, collaborators shipped samples in one of three forms: frozen whole blood, isolated PBMCs, or DNA extracted from either of those sample types. For this clone: The antigen this receptor binds is unknown. One base away there is no much larger clone; base qualities are not given.

TCRbeta CDR3 regions were amplified from genomic DNA by means of the immunoSEQ Assay, a bias-controlled multiplex PCR. Per the original workflow: Within the assay, amplification of reference gene primers was used to estimate how many nucleated cells each sample contained. To quantify the absolute abundance of each unique TCRbeta CDR3 rearrangement, sequence reads were collapsed and filtered. For each sample, productive Simpson clonality was calculated as the square root of Simpson's diversity index across productive rearrangements. The source is immuneACCESS, and TCRdb retained only in-frame sequences with V and J called. Part of the clones is not carried over; for the studies checked, unresolved V genes explain less than half of this, and the remainder is unexplained. V, J and clone size derive from that table, while D and trimming were established from the DNA sequence. The sample records 120,000 or so clones, approximately 80% of which are singletons. The ten largest clones capture 15% to 20% of the sample.

The research as a whole found: The quantity of clinical and demographic metadata differed by source and by participant and was supplied without curation.

Sequencing input: peripheral blood. The TCR sequence derives from a woman between 45 and 65 years old with acute or convalescent COVID-19.

For the CDR3, the sequence is CASSLASGGVVEQFF. The nucleotide sequence is given as TGCGCCAGCAGCTTGGCCAGCGGGGGGGTTGTTGAGCAGTTCTTC. The rearrangement combines TRBV5-1 with TRBJ2-1, with 10 junctional bases fitting TRBD2. Taken from cysteine to phenylalanine, the CDR3 has 15 residues. Solely the CDR3 DNA is kept, with 45 bases framed from the first base. CDR1 is given as SGHRS and CDR2 as YFSETQ, both from the germline V gene. Trimming removed 0 bases from V and 9 bases from J; the gene matches leave 6 bases unexplained.